One sample yielded the 24 T cell receptor beta chains listed below, sequenced in a study of cytomegalovirus exposure and HLA in healthy donors. The PCR contained 60 Vbeta and 13 Jbeta primers. Here immunoSEQ multiplex PCR was the method, and the copy in TCRdb shows in-frame clones only, minus some. This table holds approximately 170,000 clones, roughly 75% found once. The sequenced material came from PBMCs. These receptors were taken from a male donor in good health and CMV-seronegative.

The gene calls are TRBV25-1 and TRBJ2-2; 7 bases are a match to TRBD1. The CDR3 loop spans 15 amino acids. In germline, CDR1 is MGHDK, CDR2 SYGVNS. Trimming at V came to 9 bases and at J to 3 bases, leaving 10 bases not matched to a gene. This CDR3 is CARASTGFDTGELFF. CDR3 in DNA: TGTGCCAGGGCATCGACAGGGTTTGACACCGGGGAGCTGTTTTTT.

This clone was seen a few times. The chain combines TRBV7-3 with TRBJ2-1; 7 bases are a match to TRBD1. The CDR3 covers 15 residues. V was clipped by 2 bases and J by 6 bases; unmatched bases: 7. From germline, CDR1 is SGHTA and CDR2 FQGTGA. In nucleotides, the CDR3 is TGTGCCAGCAGCTTAGAGGGGGCGATCGTCAATGAGCAGTTCTTC. Its translation is CASSLEGAIVNEQFF.

J is TRBJ1-2 and V is TRBV5-4, with D maybe TRBD1 (5 bases). The length of the CDR3 is 14 residues. Germline V gene data show CDR1 as SGHNT and CDR2 as YYREEE (reference sequence). Trimming shortened V by 2 bases and J by 1 base, and 9 bases separated the two germline ends. CDR3 loop: CASSFGGFNYGYTF. Written as DNA, the CDR3 is TGTGCCAGCAGCTTCGGGGGGTTTAACTATGGCTACACCTTC. Together with reference TRBV5-4 and TRBJ1-2, the CDR3 gives the full variable domain: ETGVTQSPTHLIKTRGQQVTLRCSSQSGHNTVSWYQQALGQGPQFIFQYYREEENGRGNFPPRFSGLQFPNYSSELNVNALELDDSALYLCASSFGGFNYGYTFGSGTRLTVV.

CDR3 sequence: CASSHGLLAGGPTGETQYF. In DNA, the CDR3 is TGTGCCAGCAGCCACGGGTTACTAGCGGGAGGTCCGACGGGAGAGACCCAGTACTTC. The V and J genes are TRBV14 and TRBJ2-5; 12 bases fit TRBD2. The V segment lost 3 bases and the J segment 4 bases; nucleotides outside the gene matches: 15. The CDR3 consists of 19 residues. Germline V gene lookup returns CDR1 SGHDN and CDR2 FVKESK.

The chain has TRBV7-8 and TRBJ1-3; D uncertain. V was cut by 0 bases and J by 1 base, with 4 bases left in between. Germline V gives CDR1 SGHVS, CDR2 FQNEAQ. The CDR3 spans 14 residues. CDR3 sequence reads: CASSLAISGNTIYF. In DNA, the CDR3 is TGTGCCAGCAGCTTAGCCATTTCTGGAAACACCATATATTTT. Combining the CDR3 with reference TRBV7-8 and TRBJ1-3 gives the whole variable domain GAGVSQSPRYKVAKRGQDVALRCDPISGHVSLFWYQQALGQGPEFLTYFQNEAQLDKSGLPSDRFFAERPEGSVSTLKIQRTQQEDSAVYLCASSLAISGNTIYFGEGSWLTVV.

V gene TRBV5-1 combines with J gene TRBJ1-3; D might be TRBD1 (5 bases). Trimming pared 3 bases from V and 3 bases from J, leaving 16 bases between. This CDR3 is 16 amino acids long. Per the germline V gene, CDR1 is SGHRS and CDR2 is YFSETQ. The CDR3 reads CASSSGTISGGNTIYF. The DNA for the CDR3 is TGCGCCAGCAGCTCCGGGACTATTAGCGGTGGAAACACCATATATTTT.

The table lists this clone with a few counts. The chain couples TRBV9 to TRBJ2-5; 8 bases are a match to TRBD2. V trimming: 2 bases; J trimming: 2 bases; junction bases outside the gene matches: 8. This CDR3 is built from 16 residues. CDR1 is SGDLS, CDR2 YYNGEE, per germline. The CDR3 bases are TGTGCCAGCAGCGTCACCGGGACTAGTGGGCAAGAGACCCAGTACTTC. It specifies CASSVTGTSGQETQYF. Combining the CDR3 with reference TRBV9 and TRBJ2-5 gives the whole variable domain DSGVTQTPKHLITATGQRVTLRCSPRSGDLSVYWYQQSLDQGLQFLIQYYNGEERAKGNILERFSAQQFPDLHSELNLSSLELGDSALYFCASSVTGTSGQETQYFGPGTRLLVL.

This clone was seen more than once but under ten times. The V call is TRBV6-1, the J call TRBJ1-5, with D possibly being TRBD1 (5 bases). Trimming removed 4 bases from V and 6 bases from J, with 10 bases in between. Germline lookup yields CDR1 MNHNS and CDR2 SASEGT. CDR3 length: 13 residues. CDR3 nucleotides: TGTGCCAGCAGTGCCAGGGAGGTTCAGCCCCAGCATTTT. It is translated as CASSAREVQPQHF.

V usage is TRBV9 and J usage is TRBJ2-3; tentatively, D is TRBD2 (6 bases). Germline V lookup: CDR1 SGDLS, CDR2 YYNGEE. This CDR3 contains 14 residues. V lost 1 base and J lost 0, with 6 bases in between. As DNA, the CDR3 is TGTGCCAGCAGCGTAAGCGGGAGCACAGATACGCAGTATTTT. Encoded protein: CASSVSGSTDTQYF.

V is TRBV28 and J is TRBJ2-1; D remains ambiguous. Germline values: CDR1 MDHEN, CDR2 SYDVKM. The V and J ends lost 5 bases and 10 bases respectively, with 9 bases between them. CDR3 length: 11 amino acids. The DNA of the CDR3 is TGTGCCAGCAGTCCTCTGGGCGAGCAGTTCTTC. Translating gives CASSPLGEQFF.

J is TRBJ2-5 and V is TRBV12-5; 15 bases agree with TRBD2. Trimming at V came to 1 base and at J to 5 bases, leaving 8 bases not matched to a gene. Germline loops: CDR1 LGHNT, CDR2 FRNRAP. This CDR3 is built from 18 residues. The CDR3 loop reads CASGLDSGLAGGGETQYF. In DNA form, the CDR3 reads TGTGCTAGTGGTTTGGACTCGGGACTAGCGGGGGGTGGGGAGACCCAGTACTTC. The full variable domain, in which reference TRBV12-5 and TRBJ2-5 provide the parts outside the CDR3, is DARVTQTPRHKVTEMGQEVTMRCQPILGHNTVFWYRQTMMQGLELLAYFRNRAPLDDSGMPKDRFSAEMPDATLATLKIQPSEPRDSAVYFCASGLDSGLAGGGETQYFGPGTRLLVL.

The chain joins TRBV6-6 to TRBJ1-2; TRBD1 matches 7 bases. The germline V gene encodes CDR1 MNHNY and CDR2 SVGAGI (reference sequence). J gave up 6 bases and V 6 bases, and 7 bases lay outside the gene matches. This CDR3 is 13 amino acids long. For the CDR3, the DNA is TGTGCCAGCAGGATCACAGGGGAACATGGCTACACCTTC. This codes for CASRITGEHGYTF.

This chain links TRBV30 with TRBJ2-3; 12 bases are shared with TRBD1. V was pared by 1 base and J by 7 bases, with 6 bases of the junction left unmatched. Germline V lookup: CDR1 GTSNPN, CDR2 SVGIG (reference sequence). This CDR3 region has 15 residues. In DNA, the CDR3 is TGTGCCTGGAGTGCCGGGACAGGGGGCCTCAATACGCAGTATTTT. Protein: CAWSAGTGGLNTQYF. Variable domain in full (rest from reference TRBV30 and TRBJ2-3): SQTIHQWPATLVQPVGSPLSLECTVEGTSNPNLYWYRQAAGRGLQLLFYSVGIGQISSEVPQNLSASRPQDRQFILSSKKLLLSDSGFYLCAWSAGTGGLNTQYFGPGTRLTVL.

The chain carries TRBV5-6 and TRBJ2-1, with 8 bases fitting TRBD2. This CDR3 has 15 residues. Trimming took 2 bases from V and 3 from J; bases not matched to a gene: 4. Germline CDR1 reads SGHDT; CDR2 reads YYEEEE. The CDR3 sequence: CASSLAGAIYNEQFF. The CDR3 DNA sequence: TGTGCCAGCAGCTTAGCGGGGGCGATCTACAATGAGCAGTTCTTC.

This chain uses TRBV7-3 with TRBJ2-3; TRBD2 matches at 11 bases. CDR1 and CDR2 from the germline V gene are SGHTA and FQGTGA. CDR3 size: 15 residues. V shed 5 bases and J 5 bases; nucleotides not matched to a gene: 6. CDR3 residues: CASSELAGVLDTQYF. The CDR3 DNA reads as TGTGCCAGCAGCGAACTAGCGGGAGTACTAGATACGCAGTATTTT. The full variable domain, in which reference TRBV7-3 and TRBJ2-3 provide the parts outside the CDR3, is GAGVSQTPSNKVTEKGKYVELRCDPISGHTALYWYRQSLGQGPEFLIYFQGTGAADDSGLPNDRFFAVRPEGSVSTLKIQRTERGDSAVYLCASSELAGVLDTQYFGPGTRLTVL.

The J gene is TRBJ2-5, the V gene TRBV4-1; maybe TRBD1 (5 bases). The CDR3 spans 13 residues. V was cut by 2 bases and J by 1 base, with 5 bases left in between. CDR1 and CDR2 from the germline V gene are MGHRA and YSYEKL. The CDR3 sequence: CASSQRGQETQYF. Here the CDR3 DNA reads TGCGCCAGCAGCCAAAGGGGCCAAGAGACCCAGTACTTC.

The genes are TRBV15 and TRBJ1-2; tentatively, D is TRBD1 (6 bases). Germline V lookup: CDR1 LNHNV, CDR2 YYDKDF (reference sequence). V gave up 0 bases and J gave up 4 bases, with 12 bases separating them. The CDR3 is 15 amino acids. CDR3: CATSRDRGGIYGYTF. CDR3 DNA: TGTGCCACCAGCAGAGATAGGGGGGGAATCTATGGCTACACCTTC.

The chain has TRBV4-2 and TRBJ2-1; TRBD2 aligns across 10 bases. V was pared by 2 bases and J by 7 bases, with 8 bases of the junction left unmatched. Looked up from germline, CDR1 is LGHNA and CDR2 is YNFKEQ. This CDR3 comprises 16 residues. In DNA, the CDR3 is TGTGCCAGCAGCCAACACCTAGCGGGAGTAGTTAATGAGCAGTTCTTC. It codes for CASSQHLAGVVNEQFF.

This sequence joins TRBV6-5 and TRBJ1-6, with D uncertain. The germline V gene has CDR1 MNHEY and CDR2 SVGAGI. V was clipped by 5 bases and J by 9 bases, with 11 bases between them. The CDR3 consists of 13 residues. The CDR3 loop is CASSESRASPLHF. CDR3 bases: TGTGCCAGCAGTGAGAGTCGAGCTTCACCCCTCCACTTT.

The chain couples TRBV30 to TRBJ1-3; tentative D call: TRBD1 (5 bases). Germline loops: CDR1 GTSNPN, CDR2 SVGIG (reference sequence). The CDR3 has 13 amino acids. Trimming removed 7 bases from V and 4 bases from J, with 14 bases in between. CDR3 in amino acids: CAYQGRSGNTIYF. CDR3 nucleotides: TGTGCCTACCAGGGTAGGTCCGGAAACACCATATATTTT.

The gene calls are TRBV29-1 and TRBJ2-2; 8 bases match TRBD1. V was clipped by 7 bases and J by 1 base; unmatched bases: 2. The germline V gene encodes CDR1 SQVTM and CDR2 ANQGSEA. This CDR3 contains 13 residues. CDR3 protein: CSGTGWNTGELFF. The CDR3 DNA follows: TGCAGCGGGACAGGGTGGAACACCGGGGAGCTGTTTTTT.

For this clone: This specimen includes other DNA sequences encoding the same CDR3. This rearrangement joins TRBV6-5 to TRBJ2-5; D is uncertain. This CDR3 contains 14 residues. Germline CDR1 is MNHEY and CDR2 is SVGAGI. V dropped 0 bases and J dropped 4 bases, with 9 bases sitting between them. As DNA, the CDR3 is TGTGCCAGCAGTTACTCCCTACCTCTAGAGACCCAGTACTTC. As protein: CASSYSLPLETQYF.

This clone appeared a few times. V usage is TRBV9 and J usage is TRBJ2-5; 7 bases line up with TRBD2. This CDR3 spans 16 amino acids. Germline CDR1 is SGDLS and CDR2 is YYNGEE. The trim removed 0 bases at V and 1 base at J, leaving 6 bases unmatched. In nucleotides, the CDR3 is TGTGCCAGCAGCGTAGGTGTGACTAGCAGCCAAGAGACCCAGTACTTC. This codes for CASSVGVTSSQETQYF. Drawing the rest from reference TRBV9 and TRBJ2-5, the complete variable domain is DSGVTQTPKHLITATGQRVTLRCSPRSGDLSVYWYQQSLDQGLQFLIQYYNGEERAKGNILERFSAQQFPDLHSELNLSSLELGDSALYFCASSVGVTSSQETQYFGPGTRLLVL.

CDR3 region: CASSQLRAGITDTQYF. Written as DNA, the CDR3 is TGTGCCAGCAGCCAGCTAAGAGCGGGAATTACAGATACGCAGTATTTT. The chain uses TRBV4-2 and TRBJ2-3; 7 nucleotides align to TRBD2. CDR3 length: 16 residues. V trimming: 3 bases; J trimming: 3 bases; junction bases outside the gene matches: 9. The germline V gene has CDR1 LGHNA and CDR2 YNFKEQ.